Sequencing of this TCR beta chain was carried out in a study of identical twins. Study observations and caveats: Cross-sectional statistical analysis, not tracking of the same donors, underpinned the conclusions. Insertions were reduced in abundant cord blood beta clonotypes but not in memory repertoires.

This clonotype was observed at least ten times. No antigen is known for it. There are 16 residues in the CDR3. V gave up 4 bases and J gave up 4 bases, with 14 bases separating them. The V gene's germline CDR1 is MGHRA and CDR2 YSYEKL. TCRdb independently ran MiXCR on the 5' RACE reads; one entry per CDR3 protein. There are around 300,000 distinct CDR3 sequences in the sample; more than 6.5% occur only once, and roughly 2% lies in the top ten. The same specimen was also included in a second study, on yellow fever vaccine responses in identical twins. That source adds: Twins' vaccine T cell response reportedly gave the appearance of partial convergence and partial personalization.

Material: memory (CD45RO+) T cells sorted from blood. The receptor was derived from a young woman in good health. J is TRBJ1-6 and V is TRBV4-1; D is ambiguous. The CDR3 region has the DNA TGCGCCAGCAGCCCTCGTGGCCCCGATTATAATTCACCCCTCCACTTT. As protein: CASSPRGPDYNSPLHF.